A selection of T cell receptor beta chains follows, all from one sample in a study of cytomegalovirus exposure and HLA in healthy donors. Sequencing was performed with immunoSEQ multiplex PCR; in TCRdb, only in-frame clones are kept and a portion is missing. The sample carries about 170,000 clones, approximately 59% recorded once. The sequencing sample was made of PBMCs. These receptors came from a man in his forties or fifties in good health and CMV-seronegative. CDR3s include the opening cysteine and the closing phenylalanine or tryptophan. The order of the fields is V gene, J gene, D gene, CDR3 protein. D genes are given only for firm matches.

TRBV7-7	TRBJ1-5	-	CASTPTGGKTSNQPQHF
TRBV19	TRBJ2-2	TRBD2	CASSIVTSGTGELFF
TRBV29-1	TRBJ1-4	-	CSVETVSKLFF
TRBV25-1	TRBJ1-1	-	CASSEQRGGNTEAFF
TRBV5-1	TRBJ2-7	TRBD2	CASNPSGGAIYEQYF
TRBV18	TRBJ1-3	-	CASSYRDLSGNTIYF
TRBV2	TRBJ2-2	TRBD2	CASSDGLARTGELFF
TRBV18	TRBJ2-5	-	CASSPSRAPSEGGGSPQTQYF
TRBV12-5	TRBJ2-3	TRBD2	CASGLRSGGSTDTQYF
TRBV30	TRBJ1-5	TRBD1	CAWSGTGDQPQHF
TRBV2	TRBJ2-2	-	CASTGYTGELFF
TRBV29-1	TRBJ2-5	-	CSHAGLDEETQYF
TRBV27	TRBJ2-7	-	CASSHGRDSYEQYF
TRBV7-2	TRBJ2-1	TRBD2	CASSKPGLGYNEQFF
TRBV7-6	TRBJ2-7	TRBD2	CASSRGGAREQYF
TRBV11-1	TRBJ2-1	TRBD2	CASSSTGTSGYNEQFF
TRBV11-2	TRBJ2-1	TRBD2	CASSLSGTYNEQFF
TRBV7-9	TRBJ2-7	TRBD1	CASSFSGTGGYEQYF
TRBV4-1	-	TRBD1	CASSRSLPTIQGEKGEQYF
TRBV28	TRBJ2-6	-	CASSRGGGANVLTF
TRBV11-3	TRBJ2-1	-	CASSLPGGGVNEQFF
TRBV6-5	TRBJ1-5	-	CASSYSVEQPQHF
TRBV19	TRBJ2-5	-	CASSPDLKTQYF
TRBV6-4	TRBJ2-5	-	CASTRLVYF
TRBV6-6	TRBJ1-3	-	CASSSLDSSGNTIYF
TRBV28	TRBJ1-5	-	CASTRDNQPQHF
TRBV7-6	TRBJ2-1	-	CASSPTPSVAQEQFF
TRBV27	TRBJ1-1	TRBD1	CASSFGTGYTEAFF
TRBV30	TRBJ2-7	TRBD2	CAWREFRLAGGMYEQYF
TRBV7-9	TRBJ1-3	-	CASSLTVGNTIYF
TRBV2	TRBJ2-7	-	CASSLRGGLSYEQYF
TRBV6-1	TRBJ1-4	-	CASSEGWTLATNEKLFF
TRBV5-4	TRBJ2-3	TRBD2	CASSPKLAGRTDTQYF
TRBV19	TRBJ2-7	TRBD2	CASSIGRGDLYEQYF
TRBV7-9	TRBJ1-5	-	CSSSLADQPQHF
TRBV29-1	TRBJ2-2	TRBD1	CSGSGTGSTGELFF
TRBV5-6	TRBJ2-1	TRBD2	CASSSPTSGGHEQFF
TRBV28	TRBJ2-2	-	CASSSRQGVPGELFF
TRBV27	TRBJ2-3	TRBD2	CASSLSGTSGRYTQYF
TRBV9	TRBJ2-7	TRBD2	CASSSGTSWYEQYF
TRBV5-4	TRBJ2-3	-	CASSLARSGDGDTQYF
TRBV2	TRBJ2-1	-	CASSAGVGGQFF
TRBV7-9	TRBJ2-2	-	CASSPGKGRRDSELFF
TRBV2	TRBJ2-1	-	CASSTGNYNEQFF
TRBV6-6	TRBJ2-1	TRBD1	CASSYQDRGNEQFF
TRBV28	TRBJ1-2	TRBD1	CASGSRQGGDGYTF
TRBV30	TRBJ2-3	-	CAWNRGLSDTQYF